This note documents a single TCR beta chain sequence. Samples came from healthy bone marrow donors. PCR amplification relied on 60 Vbeta primers (plus 13 Jbeta primers). Here immunoSEQ multiplex PCR was the method, and the copy in TCRdb shows in-frame clones only, minus some. Its clone listing holds just over 60,000 clones. Trimming shortened V by 1 base and J by 5 bases, and 14 bases separated the two germline ends. Germline loops: CDR1 SEHNR, CDR2 FQNEAQ (reference sequence). The CDR3 has 15 amino acids. This record comes from a study of cytomegalovirus exposure and HLA in healthy donors. The sample comprised PBMCs. The J gene is TRBJ1-1, the V gene TRBV7-9; D may be TRBD1 (5 bases). This TCR was sampled from a young man in good health and CMV-seropositive. The CDR3 DNA follows: TGTGCCAGCAGCTTAGAGGTAGGGGCTCGGACTGAAGCTTTCTTT. Its protein product is CASSLEVGARTEAFF.